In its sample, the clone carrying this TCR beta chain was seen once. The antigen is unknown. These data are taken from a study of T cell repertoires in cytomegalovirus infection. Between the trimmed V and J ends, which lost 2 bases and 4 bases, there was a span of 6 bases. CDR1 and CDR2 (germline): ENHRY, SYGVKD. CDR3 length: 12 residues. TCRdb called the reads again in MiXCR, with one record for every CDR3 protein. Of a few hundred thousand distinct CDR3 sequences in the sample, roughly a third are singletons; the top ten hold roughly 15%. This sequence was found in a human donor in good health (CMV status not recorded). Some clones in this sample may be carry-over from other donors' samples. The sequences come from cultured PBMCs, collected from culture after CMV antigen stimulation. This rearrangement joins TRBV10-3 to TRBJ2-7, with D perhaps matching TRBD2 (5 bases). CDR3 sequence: CAISERGYEQYV. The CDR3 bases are TGTGCCATCAGTGAGCGGGGTTACGAGCAGTACGTC.